This entry describes one TCR beta chain. This entry belongs to a study of T cell changes during pregnancy in multiple sclerosis. This CDR3 comprises 18 residues. The V end was cut by 3 bases, the J end by 0 bases, with 18 bases between. Per germline, CDR1 SGDLS and CDR2 YYNGEE. The protocol was immunoSEQ multiplex PCR, while the TCRdb copy is restricted to in-frame clones and leaves out a portion. The table has about 110,000 clones, 85% to 95% seen once. The sequencing here drew on peripheral blood, taken after pregnancy. The rearrangement links TRBV9 to TRBJ2-2, with TRBD1 as a possible D gene (7 bases). This TCR was recovered from a female donor with multiple sclerosis, enrolled in a pregnancy study. The CDR3 is CASSARDSLFANTGELFF. CDR3 bases: TGTGCCAGCAGCGCGCGGGACAGCCTTTTCGCGAACACCGGGGAGCTGTTTTTT. The full variable domain, rest sourced from reference TRBV9 and TRBJ2-2, is DSGVTQTPKHLITATGQRVTLRCSPRSGDLSVYWYQQSLDQGLQFLIQYYNGEERAKGNILERFSAQQFPDLHSELNLSSLELGDSALYFCASSARDSLFANTGELFFGEGSRLTVL.